The 24 T cell receptor beta chains below come from one sample, sequenced in a study of monozygotic twins with inflammatory bowel disease. Each CDR3 protein gets one entry in TCRdb, which reprocessed the 5' RACE reads and gives no DNA. The table for this sample gives a few hundred thousand distinct CDR3 sequences. Sequences were obtained from blood. The receptors were gathered from a human donor with ulcerative colitis or Crohn's disease, or a healthy co-twin of an affected twin (not recorded which).

V is TRBV7-9 and J is TRBJ2-7; TCRdb's assignment of TRBD1 cannot be checked, as there is no DNA. CDR1 is SEHNR, CDR2 FQNEAQ, per germline (reference sequence). This CDR3 comprises 16 residues. This CDR3 is CASSLVGLPLTYEQYF.

This chain joins TRBV6-2 or TRBV6-3 and TRBJ1-6; TCRdb gives TRBD1 as the D gene, but with no DNA this cannot be confirmed. CDR3 size: 14 residues. Germline CDR1 is MNHEY and CDR2 is SVGEGT. The CDR3 loop reads CASSSPADNSPLHF.

V is TRBV29-1 and J is TRBJ1-2; TCRdb proposes TRBD1, but this gene call is untestable without DNA. CDR3 size: 16 residues. Germline CDR1 reads SQVTM; CDR2 reads ANQGSEA. The CDR3 here is CSVESTPGSANYGYTF.

The chain is built from TRBV11-2 and TRBJ2-1; TCRdb indicates TRBD2, and absent DNA this call remains unverified. CDR1 and CDR2 from the germline V gene are SGHAT and FQNNGV. The CDR3 is 16 residues long. The chain's CDR3 is CASSVRLAGIDNEQFF. The full variable domain, its missing parts supplied by reference TRBV11-2 and TRBJ2-1, is EAGVAQSPRYKIIEKRQSVAFWCNPISGHATLYWYQQILGQGPKLLIQFQNNGVVDDSQLPKDRFSAERLKGVDSTLKIQPAKLEDSAVYLCASSVRLAGIDNEQFFGPGTRLTVL.

The chain joins TRBV7-9 to TRBJ2-7. CDR3 size: 16 residues. CDR1 is SEHNR and CDR2 is FQNEAQ in the germline V gene (reference sequence). The CDR3 reads CASSSKKNNLNYEQYF.

The V gene is TRBV5-1, the J gene TRBJ2-5; the TCRdb D gene call, TRBD2, has no DNA to confirm it. From germline, CDR1 is SGHRS and CDR2 YFSETQ. The CDR3 has 15 residues. The CDR3 loop reads CASPCRTTPQETQYF.

The V gene is TRBV5-6, the J gene TRBJ2-5; TCRdb's D call, TRBD1, is unchecked because there is no DNA. This CDR3 has 13 amino acids. Germline-derived CDR1 and CDR2 are SGHDT and YYEEEE. The CDR3 spells CASSLRQGLTQYF.

The rearrangement links TRBV7-6 to TRBJ1-3; as DNA is missing, the TRBD1 call by TCRdb cannot be tested. From germline, CDR1 is SGHVS and CDR2 FNYEAQ. This CDR3 comprises 16 residues. Here the CDR3 reads CASSSRPQGFGNTIYF.

The chain employs TRBV6-5 and TRBJ1-2. The CDR3 runs 15 residues. CDR1 MNHEY and CDR2 SVGAGI come from the germline V gene. CDR3 sequence reads: CASSYGSLGNYGYTF.

The chain carries TRBV5-1 and TRBJ1-1. Germline-derived CDR1 and CDR2 are SGHRS and YFSETQ. This CDR3 has 15 residues. This chain's CDR3 is CASSLRVGGLTEAFF.

V is TRBV18 and J is TRBJ2-7. Germline V gene lookup returns CDR1 KGHSH and CDR2 LQKENI. CDR3 length: 13 residues. The CDR3 loop is CASSPESYYEQYF.

This chain uses TRBV5-1 with TRBJ1-1; with no DNA, the TCRdb D assignment of TRBD1 cannot be verified. Germline CDR1 SGHRS, CDR2 YFSETQ. There are 17 residues in the CDR3. CDR3 loop: CASSLGERYRELTEAFF.

This sequence joins TRBV20-1 and TRBJ2-2; TCRdb returns TRBD1, unconfirmable since there is no DNA. CDR3 length: 15 residues. The germline gives CDR1 DFQATT, CDR2 SNEGSKA (reference sequence). CDR3 region: CSAPLARGGAGELFF.

The V gene is TRBV2, the J gene TRBJ1-5. The CDR3 sequence is 12 residues long. Germline lookup yields CDR1 SNHLY and CDR2 FYNNEI. The CDR3 protein is CASSPTNQPQHF.

The chain has TRBV5-1 and TRBJ1-4; no DNA is available, so the TRBD1 call from TCRdb remains unchecked. CDR1 is SGHRS, CDR2 YFSETQ, per germline. This CDR3 spans 14 amino acids. The CDR3 region is CASSLTGTNEKLFF.

The rearrangement uses TRBV19 and TRBJ1-4. The CDR3 has 13 residues. CDR1 and CDR2 from the germline V gene are LNHDA and SQIVND (reference sequence). The CDR3 spells CASSSRSNEKLFF.

The chain is built from TRBV10-3 and TRBJ1-2. Germline V gene data show CDR1 as ENHRY and CDR2 as SYGVKD. This CDR3 has 14 amino acids. CDR3 residues: CAISLGADNYGYTF.

The CDR3 sequence is CASSVGGFQETQYF. The chain employs TRBV9 and TRBJ2-5. Per germline, CDR1 SGDLS and CDR2 YYNGEE. This CDR3 has 14 amino acids.

The chain is built from TRBV6-1 and TRBJ1-2. Germline loops: CDR1 MNHNS, CDR2 SASEGT. The CDR3 length is 15 residues. The CDR3 reads CASRPSPGFTRGYTF.

J is TRBJ1-4 and V is TRBV3-1; the D gene TCRdb calls, TRBD1, cannot be checked with no DNA. The CDR3 is made up of 17 amino acids. The germline V gene encodes CDR1 LGHDT and CDR2 YNNKEL (reference sequence). The CDR3 loop reads CASSQDYRTSTNEKLFF.

The chain couples TRBV29-1 to TRBJ2-3; the D call of TRBD1 rests on TCRdb alone, since no DNA is present to check it. The CDR3 covers 12 residues. Germline V gives CDR1 SQVTM, CDR2 ANQGSEA. The CDR3 protein is CSADRAAGTQYF.

This chain uses TRBV3-1 with TRBJ1-5; TCRdb indicates TRBD1, and absent DNA this call remains unverified. CDR1 is LGHDT, CDR2 YNNKEL, per germline (reference sequence). The CDR3 loop spans 15 amino acids. CDR3 protein: CASSARATPHQPQHF.

This chain connects TRBV12-3 or TRBV12-4 to TRBJ2-3. The CDR3 spans 11 residues. The CDR3 protein is CASSITDTQYF.

The rearrangement uses TRBV12-3 or TRBV12-4 and TRBJ2-2; lacking DNA, the TRBD1 call made by TCRdb goes unchecked. The CDR3 is 14 residues long. CDR3 in amino acids: CASSPDRLRSELFF.